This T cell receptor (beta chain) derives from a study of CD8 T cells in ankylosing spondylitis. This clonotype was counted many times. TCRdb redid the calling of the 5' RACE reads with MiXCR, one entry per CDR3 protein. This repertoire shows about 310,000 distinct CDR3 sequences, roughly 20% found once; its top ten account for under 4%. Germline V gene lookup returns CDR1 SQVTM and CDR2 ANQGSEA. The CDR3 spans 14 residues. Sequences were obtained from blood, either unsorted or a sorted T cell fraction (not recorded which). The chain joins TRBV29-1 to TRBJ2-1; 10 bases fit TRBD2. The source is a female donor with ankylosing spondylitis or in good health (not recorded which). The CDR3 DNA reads TGCAGTATCCAAAAGCGGGAGGGCTACAATGAGCAGTTCTTC. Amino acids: CSIQKREGYNEQFF.